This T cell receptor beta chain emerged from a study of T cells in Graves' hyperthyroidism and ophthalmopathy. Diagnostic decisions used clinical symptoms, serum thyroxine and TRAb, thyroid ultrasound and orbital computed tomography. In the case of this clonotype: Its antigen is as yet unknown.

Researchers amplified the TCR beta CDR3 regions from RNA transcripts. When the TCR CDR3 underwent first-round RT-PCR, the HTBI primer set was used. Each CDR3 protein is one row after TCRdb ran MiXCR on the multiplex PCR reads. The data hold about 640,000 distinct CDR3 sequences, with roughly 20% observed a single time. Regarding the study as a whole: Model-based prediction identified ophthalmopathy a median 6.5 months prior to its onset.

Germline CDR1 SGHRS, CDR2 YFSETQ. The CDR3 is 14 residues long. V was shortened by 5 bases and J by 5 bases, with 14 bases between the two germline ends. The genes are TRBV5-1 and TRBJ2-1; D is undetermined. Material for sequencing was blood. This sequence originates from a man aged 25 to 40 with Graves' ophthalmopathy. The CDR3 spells CASSSRSSNNEQFF. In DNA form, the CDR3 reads TGCGCCAGCAGTTCGCGGTCTTCGAACAATGAGCAGTTCTTC. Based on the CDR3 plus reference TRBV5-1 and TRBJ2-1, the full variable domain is KAGVTQTPRYLIKTRGQQVTLSCSPISGHRSVSWYQQTPGQGLQFLFEYFSETQRNKGNFPGRFSGRQFSNSRSEMNVSTLELGDSALYLCASSSRSSNNEQFFGPGTRLTVL.